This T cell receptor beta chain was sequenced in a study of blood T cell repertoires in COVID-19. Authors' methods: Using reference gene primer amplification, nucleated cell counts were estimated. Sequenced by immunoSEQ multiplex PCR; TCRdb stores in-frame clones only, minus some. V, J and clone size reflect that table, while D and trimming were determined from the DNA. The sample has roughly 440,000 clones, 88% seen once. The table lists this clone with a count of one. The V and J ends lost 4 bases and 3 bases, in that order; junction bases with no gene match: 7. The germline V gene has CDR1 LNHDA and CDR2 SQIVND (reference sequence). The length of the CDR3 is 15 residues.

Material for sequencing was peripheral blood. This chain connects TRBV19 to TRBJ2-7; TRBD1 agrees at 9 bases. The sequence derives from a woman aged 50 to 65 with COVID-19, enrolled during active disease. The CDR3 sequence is CASSRVGTGSYEQYF. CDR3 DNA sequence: TGTGCCAGTAGTAGGGTTGGGACAGGGAGCTACGAGCAGTACTTC.